The present T cell receptor beta chain was sequenced within a study of cytomegalovirus exposure and HLA in healthy donors. Study-wide results and limits: The authors judged a highly shared variant cluster likely a sequencing artifact.

Germline V gene data show CDR1 as LGHNA and CDR2 as YNFKEQ. The CDR3 totals 19 residues. V shed 0 bases and J 5 bases; nucleotides not matched to a gene: 12. PCR amplification relied on 60 Vbeta primers (plus 13 Jbeta primers). TCRdb's table, derived via immunoSEQ multiplex PCR, lists solely in-frame clones and lacks some. The table lists around 78,000 clones. Comments on this clone: Its antigen is as yet unknown.

The TCR comes from a young man in good health and CMV-seropositive. The V call is TRBV4-2, the J call TRBJ2-2, with 10 bases fitting TRBD1. Source material: PBMCs. This chain's CDR3 is CASSQDHVDGQGVTGELFF. The CDR3 DNA sequence: TGTGCCAGCAGCCAAGATCACGTTGATGGACAGGGGGTTACCGGGGAGCTGTTTTTT.